Listed below are T cell receptor beta chains from one sample, sequenced in a study of cytomegalovirus exposure and HLA in healthy donors. Some clones are missing from TCRdb's copy, which holds only in-frame ones; the method was immunoSEQ multiplex PCR. This table has 110,000 or so clones, roughly 67% appearing once. The sequenced sample consisted of PBMCs. Source of these receptors: a man younger than 35 in good health and CMV-seropositive. Both conserved end residues are part of each CDR3. The D gene is left open where the match is weak.

v_call,d_call,cdr3_aa
TRBV2,TRBD1,CASSETGAGGVGHF
TRBV10-2,TRBD1,CAASPDRGVNEQFF
TRBV13,TRBD2,CASSPRTSGVIDTQYF
TRBV7-9,TRBD2,CASSTGLAGGQETQYF
TRBV11-2,-,CASSLGTRVLADTQYF
TRBV28,-,CASIKTGGVGNGYTF
TRBV5-1,TRBD2,CASSWEPSGLAGADTQYF
TRBV10-3,-,CAISESEGPEAFF
TRBV4-1,TRBD2,CASSQLAGGTYNEQFF
TRBV7-4,TRBD2,CASSFRRGSSSYEQYF
TRBV2,TRBD2,CASTLAGVSNEQFF
TRBV29-1,-,CSGSPGGETQYF
TRBV7-2,TRBD1,CASSQNRGTLGYTF
TRBV18,-,CASSRQSNQPQHF
TRBV28,-,CASSSLILHF
TRBV9,-,CASSVDLRGSGANVLTF
TRBV4-2,TRBD2,CASSQVRGGAGNEQFF
TRBV5-6,-,CASSLLQGGGHTEAFF
TRBV11-3,-,CASSLRLQGAEAFF
TRBV10-1,-,CASSDRNTEAFF
TRBV10-2,-,CASYNAGVSTEAFF
TRBV6-1,TRBD2,CASSEQGRGGLRNEQFF
TRBV28,-,CASRKQGYGYTF
TRBV6-6,-,CASTPLWGDNYEQYF
TRBV6-1,TRBD1,CASTEGTGIGSPLHF
TRBV5-5,TRBD1,CASSAGGGVVEKLFF
TRBV18,TRBD1,CASSPTGDTEAFF
TRBV5-6,-,CASSLFQVCGYTF
TRBV9,TRBD1,CASSPDTGGKGYTF
TRBV7-9,TRBD1,CASSFTTGVDNEQFF
TRBV18,-,CASSPSTGVYEQYF
TRBV18,-,CASSPAGVEGVSPLHF
TRBV5-5,-,CASSLEVNDGVANQPQHF
TRBV7-3,-,CASSFLVGAQINEQFF
TRBV7-9,-,CASSSGNLNTEAFF
TRBV2,-,CASSEALTIAKNIQYF
TRBV5-1,TRBD1,CASSFDRGHNYGYTF
TRBV27,-,CASSLWSLAGETQYF
TRBV5-1,TRBD1,CASSEGTGSYEQYF
TRBV18,TRBD1,CASSHGTAPAEQYF
TRBV11-2,TRBD1,CASRNRTGDLYEQFF
TRBV29-1,TRBD1,CSVEARTGKNEQFF
TRBV9,-,CASSVDGVQPQHF
TRBV29-1,TRBD1,CSVEPGQDNTEAFF
TRBV13,TRBD2,CASSPPWSGGTPQETQYF
TRBV11-2,-,CASSLVLGSFNEKLFF
TRBV6-6,-,CASSAGSTQPQHF
TRBV11-2,TRBD1,CASSYDRVQDTQYF
TRBV25-1,-,CASSTGWSNSPLHF
TRBV28,-,CASSQQGRQPQHF
TRBV12-5,-,CASGSNPRKGDWTDTQYF
TRBV5-1,TRBD2,CASSLTSGASYNEQFF
TRBV7-9,-,CARAGPAGELFF